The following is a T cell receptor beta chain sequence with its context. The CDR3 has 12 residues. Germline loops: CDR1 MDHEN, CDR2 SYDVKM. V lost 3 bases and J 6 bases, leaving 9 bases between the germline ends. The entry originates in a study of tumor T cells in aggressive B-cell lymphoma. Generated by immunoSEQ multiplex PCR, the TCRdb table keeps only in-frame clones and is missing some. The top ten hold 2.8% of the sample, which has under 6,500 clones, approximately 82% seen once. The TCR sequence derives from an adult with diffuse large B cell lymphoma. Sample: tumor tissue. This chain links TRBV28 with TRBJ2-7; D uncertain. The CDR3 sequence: CASSLVASEQYF. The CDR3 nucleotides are TGTGCCAGCAGTTTGGTGGCTTCCGAGCAGTACTTC.